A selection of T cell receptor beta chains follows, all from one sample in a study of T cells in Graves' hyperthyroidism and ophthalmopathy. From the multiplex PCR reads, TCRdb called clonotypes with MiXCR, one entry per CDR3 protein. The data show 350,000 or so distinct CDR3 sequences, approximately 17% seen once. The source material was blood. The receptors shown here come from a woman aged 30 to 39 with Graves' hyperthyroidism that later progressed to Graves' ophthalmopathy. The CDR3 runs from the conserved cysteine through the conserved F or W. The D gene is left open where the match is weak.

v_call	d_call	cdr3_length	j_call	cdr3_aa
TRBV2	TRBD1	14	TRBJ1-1	CASSRDSGGTEAFF
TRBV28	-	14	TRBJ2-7	CASSPLRGDYEQYF
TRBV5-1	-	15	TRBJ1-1	CASSTQEILNTEAFF
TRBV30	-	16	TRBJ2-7	CAWGRNAGTYSYEQYF
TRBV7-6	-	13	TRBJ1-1	CASSYTLRAEAFF
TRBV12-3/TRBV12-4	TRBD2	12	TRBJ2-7	CASTHGGGEQYF
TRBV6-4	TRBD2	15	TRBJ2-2	CASSAASGTAGELFF
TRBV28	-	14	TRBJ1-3	CASSFGETGNTIYF
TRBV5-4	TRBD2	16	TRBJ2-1	CASSLKISSGGSEQFF
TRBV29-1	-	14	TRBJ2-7	CSVEGLNSSYEQYF
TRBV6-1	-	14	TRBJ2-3	CASSGLRATDTQYF
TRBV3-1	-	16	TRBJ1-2	CASSQSPSTENYGYTF
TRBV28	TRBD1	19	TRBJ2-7	CASSGTWDRDLSWVYEQYF
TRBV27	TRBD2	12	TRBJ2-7	CASSRLAHEQYF
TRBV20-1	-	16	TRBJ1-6	CSARHGTLGGNSPLHF
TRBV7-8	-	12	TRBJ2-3	CASSLEWDTQYF
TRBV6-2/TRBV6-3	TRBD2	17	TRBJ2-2	CASSYSLAGGFTGELFF
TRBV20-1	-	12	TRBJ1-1	CSAKDRDTEAFF
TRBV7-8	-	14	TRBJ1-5	CASSLGGDTQPQHF
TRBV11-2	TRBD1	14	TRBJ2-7	CASSLARGPFEQYF
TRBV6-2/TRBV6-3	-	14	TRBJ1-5	CASSYPGGNQPQHF
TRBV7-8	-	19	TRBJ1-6	CASSLGGLRGLSDNSPLHF
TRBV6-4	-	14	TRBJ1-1	CASSERRPNTEAFF